The 21 T cell receptor beta chains below were found in one sample sequenced in a study of Graves' ophthalmopathy and Graves' hyperthyroidism listed by TCRdb under 2018. The sequencer was an Illumina HiSeq 2000. For repertoire sequencing, TCR beta CDR3 regions were amplified from RNA transcripts. A first-round RT-PCR used HTBI primers with the Qiagen OneStep RT-PCR kit, followed by a second-round multiplex PCR, size selection and purification. TCRdb trimmed the raw reads at Q25, called clones with MiXCR and kept productive beta chains. Each entry merges the rows of one CDR3 protein and shows their most common DNA and genes. For this sample there are a few hundred thousand distinct CDR3 sequences; under 40% appear just once. Less than 4.5% of the sample is taken by the ten largest. Sequences were obtained from peripheral blood or thyroid tissue (not recorded which). These TCRs come from an adult man with Graves' hyperthyroidism.

The chain recombines TRBV2 with TRBJ1-1, with D unclear. CDR1 is SNHLY, CDR2 FYNNEI, per germline. Between the trimmed V and J ends, which lost 8 bases and 0 bases, there was a span of 13 bases. This CDR3 is built from 14 residues. CDR3 region: CASSGTRMNTEAFF. Here the CDR3 DNA reads TGTGCCAGCTCCGGTACACGGATGAACACTGAAGCTTTCTTT.

The CDR3 is CSARETGTGHSYEQYF. The CDR3 nucleotides are TGCAGTGCTAGAGAGACCGGGACAGGGCACTCCTACGAGCAGTACTTC. V is TRBV20-1 and J is TRBJ2-7; 9 bases match TRBD1. J lost 0 bases, V lost 0 bases, and 6 bases had no gene match. The CDR3 has 16 residues. The germline gives CDR1 DFQATT, CDR2 SNEGSKA (reference sequence).

On this clonotype itself: A much larger clone differs from this one at a single base, so this may be a read error. This chain links TRBV12-3 or TRBV12-4 with TRBJ2-5; 16 bases are a match to TRBD2. This CDR3 comprises 16 residues. Trimming at V came to 6 bases and at J to 9 bases, leaving 10 bases not matched to a gene. The CDR3 DNA reads as TGTGCCAGCAGCCCCGGGACTAGCGGGGGGGATGAGGCCCAGTACTTC. It encodes CASSPGTSGGDEAQYF.

The sample holds many counts of this clonotype. The V call is TRBV20-1, the J call TRBJ1-5, with 7 bases fitting TRBD1. The germline V gene has CDR1 DFQATT and CDR2 SNEGSKA (reference sequence). With V trimmed by 2 bases and J by 3 bases, 7 bases remained unmatched. The CDR3 extends over 15 amino acids. The DNA of the CDR3 is TGCAGTGCTAGACCAAGGACAGGCCCCAATCAGCCCCAGCATTTT. Protein sequence: CSARPRTGPNQPQHF.

This clonotype has at least ten counts. The chain employs TRBV6-5 and TRBJ1-2; D not certain. Germline V CDR1 and CDR2: MNHEY, SVGAGI. Trimming cost V 5 bases and J 4 bases, with 11 bases left between them. This CDR3 has 13 residues. CDR3 sequence: CASSEFSAYGYTF. For the CDR3, the DNA is TGTGCCAGCAGTGAATTTTCAGCCTATGGCTACACCTTC.

The CDR3 loop is CASSLWVYLTEAFF. The CDR3 DNA is TGTGCCAGCAGTTTATGGGTATATCTCACTGAAGCTTTCTTT. The chain employs TRBV12-3 or TRBV12-4 and TRBJ1-1; no firm D call. V was trimmed by 2 bases and J by 4 bases, leaving 11 bases between them. The CDR3 covers 14 residues.

This clonotype occurred many times. The genes are TRBV7-9 and TRBJ2-2; weak D call: TRBD2 (5 bases). The CDR3 runs 14 residues. Germline lookup yields CDR1 SEHNR and CDR2 FQNEAQ (reference sequence). The V end lost 0 bases, the J end lost 7 bases, and 9 bases lay between the germline ends. The CDR3: CASSLAPRGGELFF. The CDR3 DNA sequence: TGTGCCAGCAGCTTAGCACCTCGGGGCGGGGAGCTGTTTTTT.

This clonotype has at least ten counts. The chain combines TRBV7-2 with TRBJ2-7, with D perhaps TRBD1 (5 bases). The CDR3 is 15 amino acids. From germline, CDR1 is SGHTA and CDR2 FQGNSA. The V gene lost 5 bases and the J gene lost 2 bases, with 16 bases spanning the gap. The CDR3 sequence is CASSRDSSSTYEQYF. The CDR3 bases are TGTGCCAGCAGCCGCGACAGCTCCTCCACCTACGAGCAGTACTTC.

This clonotype has at least ten counts. This clone may be a read error of a much larger clone one base away. The rearrangement joins TRBV29-1 to TRBJ1-1, with unresolved D. Germline V gene lookup returns CDR1 SQVTM and CDR2 ANQGSEA. V was clipped by 5 bases and J by 1 base, with 11 bases between them. The CDR3 loop spans 13 amino acids. The CDR3 DNA reads TGCAGCGTTATGGAAGGAGCGAACACTGAAGCTTTCTTT. Translating it yields CSVMEGANTEAFF. Supplemented by reference TRBV29-1 and TRBJ1-1, the full variable domain reads SAVISQKPSRDICQRGTSLTIQCQVDSQVTMMFWYRQQPGQSLTLIATANQGSEATYESGFVIDKFPISRPNLTFSTLTVSNMSPEDSSIYLCSVMEGANTEAFFGQGTRLTVV.

The chain recombines TRBV6-6 with TRBJ1-2; D is uncertain. Germline values: CDR1 MNHNY, CDR2 SVGAGI (reference sequence). This CDR3 contains 10 residues. The ends were cut back, 5 bases at V and 8 bases at J, with 6 bases in the middle. The CDR3 region has the DNA TGTGCCAGCAGTCCGGGGGGCTACACCTTC. Protein sequence: CASSPGGYTF.

V and J are TRBV10-3 and TRBJ2-5; 11 bases map to TRBD2. Germline lookup yields CDR1 ENHRY and CDR2 SYGVKD. V shed 11 bases, J shed 5 bases, and the junction held 16 bases outside the gene matches. This CDR3 has 16 residues. CDR3 amino acids: CAGSGPELAGDETQYF. CDR3 DNA sequence: TGTGCCGGCAGTGGACCGGAACTAGCGGGAGACGAGACCCAGTACTTC.

This clonotype has more than one count but fewer than ten. CDR3 nucleotide sequence: TGTGCCAGCAGCTCGCACGACCTACAGGGGGCCAACGTCCTGACTTTC. This encodes CASSSHDLQGANVLTF. V usage is TRBV7-9 and J usage is TRBJ2-6; no definite D call. This CDR3 is built from 16 residues. The germline V gene encodes CDR1 SEHNR and CDR2 FQNEAQ (reference sequence). V was shortened by 4 bases and J by 4 bases, with 14 bases between the two germline ends.

V gene TRBV19 combines with J gene TRBJ2-3; 15 nucleotides match TRBD2. The trim removed 9 bases at V and 5 bases at J, leaving 3 bases unmatched. The CDR3 contains 14 residues. Looked up from germline, CDR1 is LNHDA and CDR2 is SQIVND (reference sequence). The CDR3 here is CASSGLAGGDTQYF. Written as DNA, the CDR3 is TGTGCCAGCTCGGGACTAGCGGGAGGAGATACGCAGTATTTT.

Regarding this clonotype: Compared with germline, one end of the junction differs, possibly owing to a read error. The rearrangement links TRBV19 to TRBJ1-4; D might be TRBD1 (5 bases). Looked up from germline, CDR1 is LNHDA and CDR2 is SQIVND (reference sequence). CDR3 length: 15 residues. The DNA for the CDR3 is TGTGCCGGTAGTATATTCGTGGGGGTTAATGAAAAACTGTTTTTT. Translation: CAGSIFVGVNEKLFF.

The V gene is TRBV10-3, the J gene TRBJ1-2, with a possible D match to TRBD1 (6 bases). Trimming shortened V by 10 bases and J by 3 bases, and 27 bases separated the two germline ends. Germline V gene data show CDR1 as ENHRY and CDR2 as SYGVKD. There are 17 residues in the CDR3. The DNA of the CDR3 is TGTGCCACAGCACCACTCCGGTCACAGGGTCCAGACTATGGCTACACCTTC. It yields the protein CATAPLRSQGPDYGYTF.

This clonotype occurred many times. CDR3 DNA: TGCGCCAGCAGTGAGTGGCAGGGCGCGTACCAAGAGACCCAGTACTTC. It yields the protein CASSEWQGAYQETQYF. This chain connects TRBV10-2 to TRBJ2-5; possibly TRBD1 for D (5 bases). With 1 base removed from V and 0 bases from J, the gap between germline ends came to 12 bases. Germline CDR1 is WSHSY and CDR2 is SAAADI. The CDR3 has 16 residues.

The J gene is TRBJ1-6, the V gene TRBV19; D is undetermined. The V end lost 3 bases, the J end lost 11 bases, and 17 bases lay between the germline ends. CDR1 is LNHDA, CDR2 SQIVND, per germline (reference sequence). The CDR3 is made up of 15 amino acids. CDR3 DNA sequence: TGTGCCAGTAGTATTCGGTCAGGAGGGAATCCACCCCTCCACTTT. Translated, it gives CASSIRSGGNPPLHF.

The J gene is TRBJ1-3, the V gene TRBV7-2, with D unclear. V was clipped by 3 bases and J by 7 bases, with 13 bases between them. Per germline, CDR1 SGHTA and CDR2 FQGNSA. CDR3 length equals 14 residues. CDR3 region: CASSLTLLTNTIYF. The CDR3 nucleotides are TGTGCCAGCAGCTTGACCCTCCTTACGAACACCATATATTTT.

Only one count was recorded for this clonotype. The chain combines TRBV12-5 with TRBJ2-5, with D possibly matching TRBD1 (5 bases). This CDR3 has 17 amino acids. Germline assignment: CDR1 LGHNT and CDR2 FRNRAP. CDR3 protein: CASSLASTGLDGETQYF. Here the CDR3 DNA reads TGTGCCAGCAGTTTAGCCTCTACAGGCCTGGACGGGGAGACCCAGTACTTC.

This clonotype is a singleton in its sample. This chain joins TRBV10-3 and TRBJ2-5; TRBD2 is a possible D gene (5 bases). Germline V CDR1 and CDR2: ENHRY, SYGVKD. Trimming took 3 bases from V and 5 from J, leaving 16 bases between them. The CDR3 runs 15 residues. CDR3 amino acids: CAISEGGFSWETQYF. DNA for the CDR3: TGTGCCATCAGTGAAGGCGGGTTTAGCTGGGAGACCCAGTACTTC.

This sequence joins TRBV29-1 and TRBJ1-1; D is undetermined. Germline V gives CDR1 SQVTM, CDR2 ANQGSEA. The CDR3 covers 13 residues. V shed 4 bases and J shed 3 bases, with 12 bases lying between them. CDR3 region: CSVVLERDTEAFF. CDR3 nucleotide sequence: TGCAGCGTTGTTTTAGAAAGGGACACTGAAGCTTTCTTT.